This note documents a single TCR beta chain sequence. Its binding antigen is unknown. No much larger clone exists at a distance of one base, and base qualities are not known. Reading from cysteine to phenylalanine, the CDR3 counts 13 amino acids. The retained sequence is limited to the CDR3, 39 bases, with the frame set at the first base. As encoded in the germline V gene, CDR1 is MNHEY while CDR2 is SVGAGI. The V end loses 8 bases and the J end loses 3 bases, and a stretch of 13 bases separates them. TCRbeta CDR3 regions were sequenced with the immunoSEQ Assay. After extraction, genomic DNA underwent amplification by bias-controlled multiplex PCR, followed by high-throughput sequencing. Per the authors' processing: To quantify the absolute abundance of each unique TCRbeta CDR3 region, sequences were collapsed and filtered. T cell fraction was estimated by normalizing TCRbeta template counts to usable DNA, which was measured by amplifying reference genes present in all nucleated cells. Repertoire TCRs were annotated as SARS-CoV-2-specific when V gene, CDR3 amino acid sequence and J gene were exactly matched to a known reactive TCR set. The reference SARS-CoV-2 TCR set was obtained from MIRA and was filtered for enrichment in COVID-19-positive ImmuneCODE repertoires, whereby public or cross-reactive TCRs were removed. Using the MIRA antigens, annotated TCRs were further analysed by specific ORF or by position within an ORF. Depth was the summed frequency of annotated unique rearrangements, while breadth was defined as annotated unique rearrangements over total unique productive rearrangements. Two-sided Wilcoxon rank-sum tests were used to compare TCR breadth between groups. The table was pulled from immuneACCESS by TCRdb, which kept in-frame rearrangements only. Such tables lose some clones; where checked, under half of the loss comes from unresolved V genes, and the rest has no known cause. V and J calls and clone size are given by that table; D and trimming were obtained from the DNA. This sample comprises 250,000 to 300,000 clones, 70% to 90% of them detected only once. The ten largest clones take up about 3.6% of the sample.

The entry originates in a study of Ad26.COV2.S vaccination and SARS-CoV-2 variants (dated by TCRdb to the early 2020s). Background for the entire study: Vaccine-arm donors came from COV1001, a multicentre, randomized, double-blind, placebo-controlled phase I-IIa trial of Ad26.COV2.S in healthy adults. Ad26.COV2.S was given intramuscularly at 5x10^10 or 1x10^11 viral particles, as a single shot or as two shots 56 days apart. The specificity and breadth of SARS-CoV-2-reactive T cell receptors after Ad26.COV2.S vaccination were assessed by TCRbeta repertoire sequencing. A total of 32 samples were included in the TCR-sequenced set, comprising about 20 Ad26.COV2.S vaccine recipients, 5 placebo recipients and 8 SARS-CoV-2 convalescent individuals. Participants in the trial were split at random into five groups of five each, receiving low-dose or high-dose Ad26.COV2.S once or twice, or else placebo on both occasions. Throughout the experiments and outcome assessment, investigators stayed blinded to trial group allocation. What the work shows at the level of the full study, not this receptor alone: The study was not powered for comparison of responses between vaccine doses or regimens. After vaccination, substantial breadth of spike-specific CD8+ and CD4+ T cell responses was reported. The authors noted that the TCR breadth and depth analyses may have underestimated total T cell responses. Comparable non-spike TCR breadth was observed between vaccine and placebo recipients, consistent with only spike being contained in the vaccine. Spike-specific TCR breadth was higher in Ad26.COV2.S recipients than in placebo recipients (P = 0.0014).

What this sample's treatment or condition label stands for: over 15 received Ad26.COV2.S at low or high dose, single or two shots; about 5 received placebo; per-sample allocation not given. For vaccine and placebo recipients, repertoires were sequenced using samples collected on day 63 after the first injection. Between 29 July and 7 August 2020, Cohort 1b enrolled about 27 adults aged 18-55 years at one site in Boston, USA. Ad26.COV2.S was a replication-incompetent adenovirus type 26 vector expressing a prefusion-stabilized SARS-CoV-2 spike protein from the original Wuhan strain. The sequence came from a person between 18 and 59 years old who received the Ad26.COV2.S COVID-19 vaccine or a placebo. This specimen was peripheral blood, taken in a trial of Ad26.COV2.S vaccine versus placebo. The chain links TRBV6-5 with TRBJ1-2; the D region possibly corresponds to TRBD1 (5 bases align). The CDR3 here reads CASAAGGDYGYTF. The DNA is TGTGCCAGCGCCGCCGGGGGGGACTATGGCTACACCTTC.